These 6 T cell receptor beta chains were all obtained from the same sample, sequenced in a study of metastatic and nonmetastatic thyroid tumors. Among the patients, none had received any treatment before thyroid surgery. MiXCR reprocessed the PCR reads for TCRdb. The table shows several thousand clones, with more than 2.5% occurring only once. Source material: tumor tissue. The receptors shown here come from a female donor with papillary thyroid cancer or a benign thyroid nodule (not recorded which). Some clones in this sample may be carry-over from other donors' samples.

This clone occurred many times. The CDR3 does not end in the conserved phenylalanine or tryptophan, so this is likely a read error. The chain couples TRBV12-3 or TRBV12-4 to TRBJ2-1; tentative D call: TRBD2 (6 bases). The CDR3 covers 16 residues. The germline V and J ends were trimmed by 5 bases and 6 bases, with 20 bases remaining between them. The CDR3 loop is CASSDSPAGRFNEQFV. CDR3 bases: TGTGCCAGCAGTGACAGCCCTGCGGGACGGTTCAATGAGCAGTTCGTC.

This clone has ten or more counts. In nucleotides, the CDR3 is TGTGCCAGCAGCCCGAGACAGGGAGGGTACGAGCAGTACTTC. Translated: CASSPRQGGYEQYF. This sequence joins TRBV28 and TRBJ2-7; D is possibly TRBD1 or TRBD2 (7 bases each). Germline values: CDR1 MDHEN, CDR2 SYDVKM. V shed 6 bases and J shed 4 bases, with 16 bases lying between them. This CDR3 is built from 14 residues.

This clone was counted ten times or more. The chain couples TRBV28 to TRBJ2-2; no reliable D call. Trimming left V 5 bases short and J 7 bases short, with 14 bases between. Germline lookup yields CDR1 MDHEN and CDR2 SYDVKM. The length of the CDR3 is 14 residues. DNA of the CDR3: TGTGCCAGCAGTCAACAGTCTCCCCGCGGGGAGCTGTTTTTT. Translation gives CASSQQSPRGELFF. Full variable domain (missing parts from reference TRBV28 and TRBJ2-2): DVKVTQSSRYLVKRTGEKVFLECVQDMDHENMFWYRQDPGLGLRLIYFSYDVKMKEKGDIPEGYSVSREKKERFSLILESASTNQTSMYLCASSQQSPRGELFFGEGSRLTVL.

This clone showed up many times. The chain links TRBV12-3 or TRBV12-4 to TRBJ1-2; D is perhaps TRBD1 (5 bases). This CDR3 has 13 amino acids. With 6 bases removed from V and 5 bases from J, the gap between germline ends came to 13 bases. CDR3: CASSYLGRYGYTF. Here the CDR3 DNA reads TGTGCCAGCAGCTACCTGGGGCGATATGGCTACACCTTC.

By share, this clone ranks as medium-sized (0.01 to 0.1%). The rearrangement links TRBV6-1 to TRBJ1-3, with 8 nucleotides matching TRBD1. Germline CDR1 MNHNS, CDR2 SASEGT. This CDR3 spans 15 amino acids. J gave up 0 bases and V 6 bases, and 4 bases lay outside the gene matches. The CDR3 sequence is CASREQGDSGNTIYF. The CDR3 DNA is TGTGCCAGCAGAGAACAGGGGGACTCTGGAAACACCATATATTTT.

This clone is medium-sized. V is TRBV5-5 and J is TRBJ1-1; unclear D gene. The V end lost 4 bases, the J end lost 0 bases, and 16 bases lay between the germline ends. The CDR3 is 16 residues long. Germline lookup yields CDR1 SGHKS and CDR2 YYEKEE (reference sequence). CDR3 in amino acids: CASSPEATAVNTEAFF. Written as DNA, the CDR3 is TGTGCCAGCAGCCCGGAGGCCACCGCGGTGAACACTGAAGCTTTCTTT.